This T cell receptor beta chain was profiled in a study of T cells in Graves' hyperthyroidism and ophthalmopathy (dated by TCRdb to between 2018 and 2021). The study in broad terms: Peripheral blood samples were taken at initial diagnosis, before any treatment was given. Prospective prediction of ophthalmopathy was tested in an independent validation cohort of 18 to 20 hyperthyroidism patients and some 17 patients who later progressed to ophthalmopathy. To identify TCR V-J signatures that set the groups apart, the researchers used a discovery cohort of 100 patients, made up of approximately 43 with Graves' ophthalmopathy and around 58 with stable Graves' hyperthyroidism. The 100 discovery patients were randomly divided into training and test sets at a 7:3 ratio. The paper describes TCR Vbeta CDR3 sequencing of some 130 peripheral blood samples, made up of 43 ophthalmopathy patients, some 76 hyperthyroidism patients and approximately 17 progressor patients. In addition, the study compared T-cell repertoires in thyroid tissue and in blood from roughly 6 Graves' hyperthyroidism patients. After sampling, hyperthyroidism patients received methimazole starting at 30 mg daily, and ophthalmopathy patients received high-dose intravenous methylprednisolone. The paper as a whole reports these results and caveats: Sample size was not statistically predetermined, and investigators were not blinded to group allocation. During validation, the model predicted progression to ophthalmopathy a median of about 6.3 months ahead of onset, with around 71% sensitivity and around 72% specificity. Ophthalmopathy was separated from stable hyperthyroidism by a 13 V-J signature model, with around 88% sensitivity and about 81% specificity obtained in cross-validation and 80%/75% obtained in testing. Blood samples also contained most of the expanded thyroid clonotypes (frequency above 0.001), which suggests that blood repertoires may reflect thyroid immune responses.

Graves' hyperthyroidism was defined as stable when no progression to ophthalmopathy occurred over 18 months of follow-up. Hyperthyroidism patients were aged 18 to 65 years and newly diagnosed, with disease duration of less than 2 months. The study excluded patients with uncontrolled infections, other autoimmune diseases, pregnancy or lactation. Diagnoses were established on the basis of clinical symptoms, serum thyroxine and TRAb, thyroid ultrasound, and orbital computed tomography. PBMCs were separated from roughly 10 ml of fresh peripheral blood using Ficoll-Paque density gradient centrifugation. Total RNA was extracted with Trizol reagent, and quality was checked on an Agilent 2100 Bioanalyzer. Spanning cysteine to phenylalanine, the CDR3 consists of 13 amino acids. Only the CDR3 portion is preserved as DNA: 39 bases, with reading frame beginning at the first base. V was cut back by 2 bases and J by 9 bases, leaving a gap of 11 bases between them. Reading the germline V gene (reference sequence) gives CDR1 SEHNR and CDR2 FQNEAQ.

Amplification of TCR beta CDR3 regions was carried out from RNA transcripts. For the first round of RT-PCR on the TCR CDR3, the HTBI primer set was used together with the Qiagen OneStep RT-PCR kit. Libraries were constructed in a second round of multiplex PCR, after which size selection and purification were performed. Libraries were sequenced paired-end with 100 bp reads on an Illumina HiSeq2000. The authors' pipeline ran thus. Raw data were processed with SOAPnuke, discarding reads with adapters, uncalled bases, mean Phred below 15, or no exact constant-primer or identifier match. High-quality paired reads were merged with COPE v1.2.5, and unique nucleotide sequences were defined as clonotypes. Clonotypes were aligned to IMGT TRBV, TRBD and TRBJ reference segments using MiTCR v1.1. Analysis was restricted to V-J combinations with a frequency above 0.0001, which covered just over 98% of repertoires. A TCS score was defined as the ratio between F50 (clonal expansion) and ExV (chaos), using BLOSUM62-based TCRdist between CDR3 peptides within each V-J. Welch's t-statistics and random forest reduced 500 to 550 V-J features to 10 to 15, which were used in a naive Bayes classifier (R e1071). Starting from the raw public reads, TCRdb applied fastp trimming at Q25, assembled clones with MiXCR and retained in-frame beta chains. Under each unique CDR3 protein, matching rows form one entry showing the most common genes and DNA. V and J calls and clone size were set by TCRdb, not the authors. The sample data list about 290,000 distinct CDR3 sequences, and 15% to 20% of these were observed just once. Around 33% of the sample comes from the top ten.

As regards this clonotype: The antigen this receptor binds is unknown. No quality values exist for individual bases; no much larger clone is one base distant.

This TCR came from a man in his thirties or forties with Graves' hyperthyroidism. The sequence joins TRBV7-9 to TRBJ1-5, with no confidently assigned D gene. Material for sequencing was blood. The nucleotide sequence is TGTGCCAGCAGCTTACTTCCTGGGCTGCCCCAGCATTTT. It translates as CASSLLPGLPQHF.